Each of the 7 T cell receptor beta chains below was sequenced from the same sample in a study of identical twins (dated by TCRdb to 2016 to 2017). The library was generated by 5' RACE. The sequencer was an Illumina HiSeq 2000. Using fastp at Q25 and MiXCR, TCRdb reprocessed the public reads and kept productive beta chains. Rows with a matching CDR3 protein are joined into one entry that keeps the most common DNA and genes. The table for this sample lists around 250,000 distinct CDR3 sequences; approximately 7.1% of them were counted only once. The ten largest clones take up about 15% of the sample. In addition, the sample was reused for a study of T cells expressing NK-cell markers.

Sequencing was carried out using CD8+ T cells sorted from blood. The receptors were sampled from a woman younger than 30 in good health.

The table lists this clonotype with a few counts. V is TRBV19 and J is TRBJ2-7; D might be TRBD1 or TRBD2, each matching 5 bases. Germline loops: CDR1 LNHDA, CDR2 SQIVND (reference sequence). Trimming took 9 bases from V and 8 from J, leaving 11 bases between them. The CDR3 contains 10 residues. The CDR3 loop reads CASSGTQQYF. The CDR3 bases are TGTGCCAGCTCCGGGACCCAGCAGTACTTC.

The V and J genes are TRBV29-1 and TRBJ2-3; D not certain. Trimming left V 4 bases short and J 0 bases short, with 8 bases between. Per germline, CDR1 SQVTM and CDR2 ANQGSEA. The length of the CDR3 is 13 residues. The CDR3 is CSVGAASTDTQYF. DNA for the CDR3: TGCAGCGTTGGGGCAGCCAGCACAGATACGCAGTATTTT.

In its sample, this clonotype was seen many times. The V call is TRBV7-9, the J call TRBJ1-5; D unclear. Trimming stripped 5 bases from V and 5 bases from J, with 10 bases between. The CDR3 has 13 residues. Per the germline V gene, CDR1 is SEHNR and CDR2 is FQNEAQ (reference sequence). The CDR3 protein is CASSPSEDQPQHF. Here the CDR3 DNA reads TGTGCCAGCAGCCCATCAGAGGATCAGCCCCAGCATTTT.

The CDR3 is CASSPIKGIGETQYF. The CDR3 coding sequence is TGTGCCAGCAGTCCGATCAAGGGAATCGGAGAGACCCAGTACTTC. The rearrangement uses TRBV27 and TRBJ2-5, with D unresolved. CDR3 length: 15 residues. Germline V gives CDR1 MNHEY, CDR2 SMNVEV (reference sequence). Between the trimmed V and J ends, which lost 5 bases and 4 bases, there was a span of 17 bases.

V gene TRBV2 combines with J gene TRBJ2-1; D is possibly TRBD2 (7 bases). There are 15 residues in the CDR3. Germline CDR1 is SNHLY and CDR2 is FYNNEI. Trimming took off 4 bases at V and 8 bases at J, with 18 bases between the two ends. CDR3 bases: TGTGCCAGCAGTGGCGTGGGGGGGCCTACAGATGAGCAGTTCTTC. Protein product: CASSGVGGPTDEQFF.

The genes are TRBV7-9 and TRBJ2-7; D not certain. The length of the CDR3 is 13 residues. Germline CDR1 and CDR2: SEHNR and FQNEAQ (reference sequence). V was cut by 1 base and J by 5 bases, with 9 bases left in between. CDR3 nucleotide sequence: TGTGCCAGCAGCTTAGTCCCCATCGACGAGCAGTACTTC. This encodes CASSLVPIDEQYF.

This clonotype was counted at least ten times. The chain has TRBV20-1 and TRBJ2-2; maybe TRBD1 (5 bases). Trimming shortened V by 6 bases and J by 7 bases, and 9 bases separated the two germline ends. The CDR3 has 11 residues. CDR1 and CDR2 (germline): DFQATT, SNEGSKA (reference sequence). CDR3: CSAIDSGELFF. Written as DNA, the CDR3 is TGCAGTGCCATCGACAGCGGGGAGCTGTTTTTT.